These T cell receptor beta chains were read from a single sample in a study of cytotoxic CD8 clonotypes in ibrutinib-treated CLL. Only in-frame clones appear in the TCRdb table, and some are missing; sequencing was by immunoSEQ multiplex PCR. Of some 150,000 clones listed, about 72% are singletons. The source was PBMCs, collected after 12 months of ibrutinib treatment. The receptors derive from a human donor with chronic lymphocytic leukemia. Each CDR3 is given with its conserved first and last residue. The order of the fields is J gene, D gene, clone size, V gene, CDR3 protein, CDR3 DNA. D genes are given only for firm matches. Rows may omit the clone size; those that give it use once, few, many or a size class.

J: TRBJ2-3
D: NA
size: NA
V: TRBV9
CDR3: CASSVTGPPTDTQYF
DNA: TGTGCCAGCAGCGTCACGGGGCCCCCCACAGATACGCAGTATTTT

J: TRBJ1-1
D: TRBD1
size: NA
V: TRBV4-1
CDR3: CASSQDWDRYMNTEAFF
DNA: TGCGCCAGCAGCCAAGATTGGGACAGATACATGAACACTGAAGCTTTCTTT

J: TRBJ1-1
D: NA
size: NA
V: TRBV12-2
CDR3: CASRLGTAGMNTEAFF
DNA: TGTGCAAGTCGCCTCGGGACCGCAGGGATGAACACTGAAGCTTTCTTT

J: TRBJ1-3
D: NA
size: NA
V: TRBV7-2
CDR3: CASSQNLGSGNTIYF
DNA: TGTGCCAGCAGCCAGAACCTCGGCTCTGGAAACACCATATATTTT

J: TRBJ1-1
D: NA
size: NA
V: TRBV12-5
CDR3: CASGLVAANTEAFF
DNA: TGTGCTAGTGGTTTGGTGGCAGCGAACACTGAAGCTTTCTTT

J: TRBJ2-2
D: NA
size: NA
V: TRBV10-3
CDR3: CAISVSRGLNTGELFF
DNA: TGTGCCATCAGTGTATCCAGGGGATTAAACACCGGGGAGCTGTTTTTT

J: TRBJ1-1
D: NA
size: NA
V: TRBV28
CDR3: CASSRDTENTEAFF
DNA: TGTGCCAGCAGTCGGGACACCGAGAACACTGAAGCTTTCTTT

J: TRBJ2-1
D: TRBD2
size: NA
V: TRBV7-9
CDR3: CASSLWLAGVNEQFF
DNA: TGTGCCAGCAGCTTATGGCTAGCGGGAGTCAATGAGCAGTTCTTC

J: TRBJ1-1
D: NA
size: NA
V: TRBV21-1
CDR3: CASSSHRNTEAFF
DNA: TGTGCCAGCAGCAGTCACAGGAACACTGAAGCTTTCTTT

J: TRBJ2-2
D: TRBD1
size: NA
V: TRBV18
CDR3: CASSLRQGSGGELFF
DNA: TGTGCCAGCTCACTCCGACAGGGTTCGGGCGGGGAGCTGTTTTTT

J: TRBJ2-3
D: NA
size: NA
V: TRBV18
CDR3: CASSPLSPPSTDTQYF
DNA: TGTGCCAGCTCACCACTGTCACCTCCGAGCACAGATACGCAGTATTTT

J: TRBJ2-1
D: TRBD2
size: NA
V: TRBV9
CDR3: CASSVVERGKIEQFF
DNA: TGTGCCAGCAGCGTAGTAGAGCGGGGGAAAATTGAGCAGTTCTTC

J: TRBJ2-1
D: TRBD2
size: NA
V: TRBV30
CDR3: CAWRQRGYDEQFF
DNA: TGTGCCTGGAGACAGCGGGGGTACGATGAGCAGTTCTTC

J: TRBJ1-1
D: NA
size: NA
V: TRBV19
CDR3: CASSATGVLKAFF
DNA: TGTGCCAGTAGTGCGACAGGTGTCCTCAAAGCTTTCTTT

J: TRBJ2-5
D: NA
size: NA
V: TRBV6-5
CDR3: CASRTQGLGRETQYF
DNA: TGTGCCAGCAGGACGCAGGGTTTAGGTCGGGAGACCCAGTACTTC

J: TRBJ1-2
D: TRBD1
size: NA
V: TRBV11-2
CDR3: CASSALGQGAYGYTF
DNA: TGTGCCAGCAGCGCCCTTGGACAGGGGGCCTATGGCTACACCTTC

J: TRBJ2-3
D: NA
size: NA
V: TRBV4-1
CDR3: CASSLRQVESTDTQYF
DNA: TGCGCCAGCAGCCTAAGACAGGTAGAAAGCACAGATACGCAGTATTTT

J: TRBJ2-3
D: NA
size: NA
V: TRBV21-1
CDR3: CASSKAGESTDTQYF
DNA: TGTGCCAGCAGCAAAGCGGGTGAGAGCACAGATACGCAGTATTTT

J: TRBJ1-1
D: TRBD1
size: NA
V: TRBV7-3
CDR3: CASSLSRDREAFF
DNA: TGTGCCAGCAGCTTGTCCCGGGACAGGGAGGCTTTCTTT

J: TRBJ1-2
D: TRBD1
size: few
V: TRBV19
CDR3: CASSSRDRIGYGYTF
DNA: TGTGCCAGTAGTTCCCGGGACAGGATAGGCTATGGCTACACCTTC

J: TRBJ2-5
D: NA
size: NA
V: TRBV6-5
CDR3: CASSLVVARETQYF
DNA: TGTGCCAGCTCCCTCGTTGTCGCGCGGGAGACCCAGTACTTC

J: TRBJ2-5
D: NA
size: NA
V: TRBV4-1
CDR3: CASSSTLIAAIQETQYF
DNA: TGCGCCAGCAGCTCAACCCTTATAGCGGCCATACAAGAGACCCAGTACTTC

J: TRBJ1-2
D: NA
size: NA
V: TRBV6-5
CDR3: CASSAGQHYGYTF
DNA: TGTGCCAGCAGTGCAGGACAGCATTATGGCTACACCTTC

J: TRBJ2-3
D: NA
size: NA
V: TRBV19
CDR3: CASRWGARADTQYF
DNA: TGTGCCAGTAGATGGGGGGCGCGGGCAGATACGCAGTATTTT

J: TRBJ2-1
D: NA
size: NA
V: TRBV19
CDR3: CASSTPVGGPEQFF
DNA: TGTGCCAGTAGTACCCCTGTGGGGGGCCCTGAGCAGTTCTTC

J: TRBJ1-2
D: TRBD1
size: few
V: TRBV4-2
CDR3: CASSQDRTGRRYGYTF
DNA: TGTGCCAGCAGCCAAGATCGGACAGGGAGACGCTATGGCTACACCTTC

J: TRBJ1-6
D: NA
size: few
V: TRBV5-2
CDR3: CASSLGVRAYSPLHF
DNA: TGTGCCAGCAGCTTAGGTGTCCGAGCCTATTCACCCCTCCACTTT

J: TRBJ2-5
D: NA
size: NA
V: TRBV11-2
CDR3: CASSFWGQETQYF
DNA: TGTGCCAGCAGCTTTTGGGGGCAAGAGACCCAGTACTTC